This note documents a single TCR beta chain sequence. Its antigen is still unknown. With 0 bases clipped from V and 4 bases from J, the junction kept 6 bases outside the gene matches. CDR1 is GTSNPN and CDR2 is SVGIG in the germline V gene (reference sequence). The CDR3 consists of 15 residues. This sample is drawn from a study of T cell responses to AZD1222 COVID-19 vaccine. Overall study results and limits: Of the AZD1222 recipients, only six were seropositive at baseline. Dominant at 160-218 and 743-854, vaccine-associated CD4 TCRs also spanned spike. A mostly white British donor set with more females was recruited, and clonal diversity was possibly underestimated. Spike-specific TCRs gained breadth and depth after people received two AZD1222 doses.

Sequenced by immunoSEQ multiplex PCR; TCRdb stores in-frame clones only, minus some. Of 120,000 or so clones in the sample, roughly 89% were seen once. The sequence was collected from an adult in good health. This specimen was peripheral blood, taken on day 0 of AZD1222 vaccination. This chain uses TRBV30 with TRBJ2-4; 7 nucleotides agree with TRBD1. The chain's CDR3 is CAWSVHDREKNIQYF. CDR3 coding DNA: TGTGCCTGGAGTGTACATGACAGGGAGAAAAACATTCAGTACTTC.